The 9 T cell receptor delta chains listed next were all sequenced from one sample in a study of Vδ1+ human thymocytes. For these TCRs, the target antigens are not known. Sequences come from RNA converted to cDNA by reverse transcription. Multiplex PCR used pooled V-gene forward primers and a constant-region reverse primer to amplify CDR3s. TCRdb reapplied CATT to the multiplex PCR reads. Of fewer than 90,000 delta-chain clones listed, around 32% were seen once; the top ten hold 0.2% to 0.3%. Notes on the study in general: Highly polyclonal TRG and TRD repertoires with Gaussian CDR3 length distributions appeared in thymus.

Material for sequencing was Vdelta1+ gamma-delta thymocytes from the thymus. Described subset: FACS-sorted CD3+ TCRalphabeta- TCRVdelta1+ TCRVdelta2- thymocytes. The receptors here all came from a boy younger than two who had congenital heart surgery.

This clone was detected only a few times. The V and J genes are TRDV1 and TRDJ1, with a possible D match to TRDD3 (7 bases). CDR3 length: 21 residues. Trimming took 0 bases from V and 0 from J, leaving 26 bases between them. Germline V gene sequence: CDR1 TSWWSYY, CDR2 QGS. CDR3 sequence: CALGELDCFLTRGMYTDKLIF. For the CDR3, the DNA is TGTGCTCTTGGGGAACTAGACTGTTTCCTAACCCGGGGGATGTACACCGATAAACTCATCTTT.

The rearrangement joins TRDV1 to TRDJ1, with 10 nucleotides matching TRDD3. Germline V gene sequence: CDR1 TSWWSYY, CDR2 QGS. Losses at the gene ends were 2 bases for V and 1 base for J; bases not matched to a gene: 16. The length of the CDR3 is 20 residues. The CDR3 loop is CALGEKAPVGDTASTDKLIF. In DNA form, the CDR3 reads TGTGCTCTTGGGGAAAAGGCTCCGGTGGGGGATACAGCTTCCACCGATAAACTCATCTTT.

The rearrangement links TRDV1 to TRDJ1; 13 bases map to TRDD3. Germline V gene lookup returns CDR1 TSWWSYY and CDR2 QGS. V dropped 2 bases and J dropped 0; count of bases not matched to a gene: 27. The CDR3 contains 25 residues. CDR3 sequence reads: CALGESPSILPSCTGGYAYTDKLIF. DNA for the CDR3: TGTGCTCTTGGGGAATCCCCCTCCATCCTTCCTTCCTGTACTGGGGGATACGCTTACACCGATAAACTCATCTTT.

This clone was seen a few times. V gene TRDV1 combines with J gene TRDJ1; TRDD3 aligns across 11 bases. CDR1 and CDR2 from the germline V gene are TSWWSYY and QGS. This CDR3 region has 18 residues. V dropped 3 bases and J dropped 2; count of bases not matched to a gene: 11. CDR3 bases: TGTGCTCTTGGGGACCCTTACCTGGGGGATACAAGGACCGATAAACTCATCTTT. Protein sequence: CALGDPYLGDTRTDKLIF.

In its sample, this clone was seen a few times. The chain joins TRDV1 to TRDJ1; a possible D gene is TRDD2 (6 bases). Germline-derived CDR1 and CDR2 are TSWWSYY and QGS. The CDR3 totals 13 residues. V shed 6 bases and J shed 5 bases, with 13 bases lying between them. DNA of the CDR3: TGTGCTCTTGGACCTTCCCCAGATGATAAACTCATCTTT. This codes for CALGPSPDDKLIF.

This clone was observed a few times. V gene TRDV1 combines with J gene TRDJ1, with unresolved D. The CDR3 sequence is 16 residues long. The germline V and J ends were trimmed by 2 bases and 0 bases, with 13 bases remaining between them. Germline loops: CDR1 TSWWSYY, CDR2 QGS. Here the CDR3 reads CALGEGTLLHTDKLIF. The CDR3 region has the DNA TGTGCTCTTGGGGAAGGTACCCTCCTCCACACCGATAAACTCATCTTT.

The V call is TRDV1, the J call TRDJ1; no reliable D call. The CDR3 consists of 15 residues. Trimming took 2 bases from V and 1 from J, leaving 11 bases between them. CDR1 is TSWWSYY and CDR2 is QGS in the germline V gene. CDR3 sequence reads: CALGEGSTCTDKLIF. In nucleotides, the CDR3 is TGTGCTCTTGGGGAAGGTTCAACGTGCACCGATAAACTCATCTTT.

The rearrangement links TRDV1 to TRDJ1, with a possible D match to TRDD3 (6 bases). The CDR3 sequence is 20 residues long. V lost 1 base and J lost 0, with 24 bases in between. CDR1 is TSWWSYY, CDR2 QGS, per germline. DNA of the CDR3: TGTGCTCTTGGGGAACGTGGGCCAACCAGGTACTGGGTCGACACCGATAAACTCATCTTT. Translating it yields CALGERGPTRYWVDTDKLIF.

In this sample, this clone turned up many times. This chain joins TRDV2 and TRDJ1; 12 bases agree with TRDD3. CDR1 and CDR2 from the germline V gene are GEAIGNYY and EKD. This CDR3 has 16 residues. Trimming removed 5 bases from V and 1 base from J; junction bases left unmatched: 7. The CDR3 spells CACAVTGGYPTDKLIF. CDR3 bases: TGTGCCTGTGCGGTTACTGGGGGATACCCCACCGATAAACTCATCTTT.